This T cell receptor (beta chain) comes out of a study of beta chain features in type 1 diabetes. Study summary: Similarity in age, gender and cell yields was seen between patients and healthy donors. Study results and caveats: Moderate but significant shortening of TCRB CDR3s was recorded in all four CD4+ subsets from Type 1 diabetes patients.

About this clone itself: The antigen is unknown.

Central memory, naive, regulatory and stem cell-like memory CD4+ cells were sorted by CD45RO/CCR7/CD25/CD127/CD95/CD27. TCRB transcripts that were expressed got sequenced, as all of the isolated RNA had been reverse transcribed. Repertoires were generated with immunoSEQ multiplex PCR, while TCRdb's copy carries only in-frame clones and drops some. The sample shows some 700,000 clones, roughly 13% of them seen only once. Germline CDR1 reads SQVTM; CDR2 reads ANQGSEA. This CDR3 comprises 13 residues. The V end was cut by 2 bases, the J end by 1 base, with 8 bases between. Specimen: naive CD4+ T cells from blood. The receptor comes from a man younger than 35 with type 1 diabetes. The chain combines TRBV29-1 with TRBJ1-2; D not resolved. The CDR3 loop reads CSVELASNYGYTF. The CDR3 nucleotides read TGCAGCGTTGAATTGGCTAGTAACTATGGCTACACCTTC.